This T cell receptor beta chain appears in the sequencing data of a study of CD8+CD57+ T cells in acquired aplastic anemia. Study outcomes and limitations: Around 27 was the count of CD8+ CDR3 sequences that patients shared with controls. Between the patient and control groups, CD8+ Simpson's diversity did not differ significantly.

The study profiled TCR beta VDJ and CDR3 using genomic DNA as template. TCRdb independently ran MiXCR on the reads; one entry per CDR3 protein. Seen here are 150,000 to 200,000 distinct CDR3 sequences, under 55% observed once, and the top ten hold about 1.2%. Whoever was chosen for sequencing had shown CD8+CD57+ cell expansion by flow cytometry. The CDR3 consists of 15 residues. Looked up from germline, CDR1 is SGDLS and CDR2 is YYNGEE. V was clipped by 0 bases and J by 0 bases, with 8 bases between them. This clonotype was recorded many times. As yet, its antigen is unknown. The genes are TRBV9 and TRBJ2-3; D gene ambiguous. The TCR originated in a human donor with aplastic anemia. The source material was sorted CD4+, CD8+, or CD8+CD57+ T cells (not recorded which) from PBMCs. CDR3 nucleotide sequence: TGTGCCAGCAGCGTAGGGCAGCCTAGCACAGATACGCAGTATTTT. It yields the protein CASSVGQPSTDTQYF.